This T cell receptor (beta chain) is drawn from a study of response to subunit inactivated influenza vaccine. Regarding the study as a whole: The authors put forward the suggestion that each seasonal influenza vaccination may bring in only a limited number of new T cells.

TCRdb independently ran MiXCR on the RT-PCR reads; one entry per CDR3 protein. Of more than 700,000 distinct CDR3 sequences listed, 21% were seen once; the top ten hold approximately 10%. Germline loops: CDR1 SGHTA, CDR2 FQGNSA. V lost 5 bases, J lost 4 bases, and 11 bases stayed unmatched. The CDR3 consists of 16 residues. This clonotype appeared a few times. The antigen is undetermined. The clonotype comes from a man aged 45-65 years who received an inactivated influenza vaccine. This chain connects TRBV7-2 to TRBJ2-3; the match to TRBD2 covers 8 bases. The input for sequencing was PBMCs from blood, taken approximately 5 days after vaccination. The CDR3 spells CASSQVSGTPPDTQYF. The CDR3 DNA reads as TGTGCCAGCAGCCAAGTTAGCGGGACCCCCCCAGATACGCAGTATTTT.